The TCR beta chain under discussion was sequenced for a study of blood T cell repertoires in COVID-19 (dated by TCRdb to the early 2020s). For context, the study as a whole: Collaborator samples came from the United States, Italy and Spain and covered acute and convalescent phases of COVID-19. Where available, HLA class I and class II types were taken from metadata supplied by the sample provider and were not determined by assay-based typing. Subjects who had been exposed to COVID-19, were actively infected with it, or had recovered from it provided the deeply sampled blood TCRbeta repertoires that made up the dataset. The material from the prospective study consisted of cDNA or gDNA derived from T cells, B-cell-depleted T cells, or PBMCs. Samples came from the ongoing ImmuneRACE study (first 160 participants) plus 1,254 subjects from 6 global collaborators. The repertoires were released in a freely available public database meant as a resource for research on the immune response to SARS-CoV-2. Nearly every sample came with metadata listing a de-identified subject ID, COVID-19 status, age in years and sex. Study-wide findings and limitations: How much clinical and demographic metadata was included differed by source and by participant, and the metadata was provided uncurated.

TCRbeta CDR3 regions were amplified from genomic DNA by means of the immunoSEQ Assay, a bias-controlled multiplex PCR. In the original analysis: Nucleated cell counts per sample were estimated from amplification of reference gene primers within the assay. To quantify the absolute abundance of each unique TCRbeta CDR3 rearrangement, sequence reads were collapsed and filtered. For each sample, productive Simpson clonality was calculated as the square root of Simpson's diversity index across productive rearrangements. Sourced from immuneACCESS, this table was stored by TCRdb with only in-frame sequences that have V and J called. A share of the clones is absent; for the studies checked, an unresolved V gene accounts for under half, and the remainder has no known explanation. That table is the source of V, J and clone size, and D and trimming were worked out from the DNA. For this sample the table gives about 190,000 clones, of which nearly 90% were detected only once. The ten largest clones add up to less than 0.7% of the sample.

The CDR3 measures 17 amino acids from cysteine to phenylalanine. The retained sequence is limited to the CDR3, 51 bases, with the frame set at the first base. V is pruned by 3 bases and J by 2 bases, leaving 11 bases of the junction without a gene match. Per the germline V gene, SGHRS is the CDR1 and YFSETQ is the CDR2. Whole blood was collected in K2EDTA tubes by collaborating institutions according to the institutions' own protocols. For TCRbeta analysis, collaborators shipped samples in one of three forms: frozen whole blood, isolated PBMCs, or DNA extracted from either of those sample types. A few counts support this clone. The antigen this receptor binds is unknown. It has no much larger one-base neighbor in the sample; base qualities were not kept.

The clonotype originates from a man in his forties or fifties with acute or convalescent COVID-19. Recombination connected TRBV5-1 to TRBJ1-5, with 7 junctional bases fitting TRBD1. Input material: peripheral blood. At the DNA level, the sequence is TGCGCCAGCAGCTGGCGACAGGGATGGACGGGCAATCAGCCCCAGCATTTT. This encodes CASSWRQGWTGNQPQHF.